This TCR beta chain was sequenced during a study of blood T cell repertoires in COVID-19 (dated by TCRdb to the early 2020s). As for the study more broadly: Collaborator samples came from the United States, Italy and Spain and covered acute and convalescent phases of COVID-19. A freely available public database, intended as a resource for researchers studying the immune response to SARS-CoV-2, is where the repertoires were released. The sample metadata nearly always contained a de-identified subject ID, COVID-19 status, age in years and sex. Where HLA class I and class II types were available, the types were taken from metadata supplied by the sample provider, not from assay-based typing. Subjects who had been exposed to COVID-19, were actively infected with it, or had recovered from it provided the deeply sampled blood TCRbeta repertoires that made up the dataset. The prospective study material was composed of cDNA or gDNA derived from T cells, B-cell-depleted T cells, or PBMCs. Samples were obtained from the ongoing ImmuneRACE study (first 160 participants) and from approximately 1,200 subjects provided by 6 global collaborators.

TCRbeta CDR3 regions were amplified from genomic DNA using the immunoSEQ Assay, a bias-controlled multiplex PCR. On the study's bioinformatics: Nucleated cell counts per sample were estimated from amplification of reference gene primers within the assay. To quantify the absolute abundance of each unique TCRbeta CDR3 rearrangement, sequence reads were collapsed and filtered. Productive Simpson clonality was computed per sample as the square root of Simpson's diversity index over productive rearrangements. Held by TCRdb, this immuneACCESS table contains in-frame sequences only and omits some clones. Under half of the omission traces to an unresolved V gene where checked; the cause of the rest is unknown. V and J calls and clone size are those listed in that table; D and trimming were worked out from the DNA. For this sample the table gives 200,000 to 300,000 clones, of which around four fifths were detected only once. The ten largest make up more than 6% of the sample.

After removal of 2 bases from V and 8 bases from J, the junction retains 6 bases not matched to a gene. Its CDR3 holds 15 amino acids, cysteine through phenylalanine. Only the CDR3 region is kept as DNA, spanning 45 bases read in frame from base 1. The germline V gene provides CDR1 SGHRS and CDR2 YFSETQ. Points the paper makes about the study in general: The amount of clinical and demographic metadata varied by source and participant and was provided uncurated.

As for this clone: What antigen it recognizes has not been identified. The record has no base qualities; no much larger clone is one base away.

Collaborating institutions collected whole blood in K2EDTA tubes following their own protocols. Collaborator samples were shipped for TCRbeta analysis as frozen whole blood, isolated PBMCs, or DNA extracted from either sample type. The specimen was peripheral blood. This chain is built from TRBV5-1 and TRBJ2-1, with 11 junctional bases fitting TRBD2. The sequence came from a woman aged 55-69 years with active or convalescent COVID-19. The CDR3 amino acid sequence is: CASSFSLAGVYEQFF. The bases read TGCGCCAGCAGCTTCTCACTAGCGGGAGTTTATGAGCAGTTCTTC.